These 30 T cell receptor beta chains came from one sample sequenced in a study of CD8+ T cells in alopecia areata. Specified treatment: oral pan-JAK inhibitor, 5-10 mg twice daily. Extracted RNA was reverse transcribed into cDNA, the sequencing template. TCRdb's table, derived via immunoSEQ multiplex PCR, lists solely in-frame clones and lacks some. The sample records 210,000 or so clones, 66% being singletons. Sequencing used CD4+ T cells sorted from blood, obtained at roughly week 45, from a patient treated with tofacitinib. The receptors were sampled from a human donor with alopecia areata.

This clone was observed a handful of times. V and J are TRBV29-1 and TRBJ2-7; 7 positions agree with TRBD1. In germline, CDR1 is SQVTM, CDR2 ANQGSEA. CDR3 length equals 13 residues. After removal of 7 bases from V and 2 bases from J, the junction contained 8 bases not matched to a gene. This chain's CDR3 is CSGGTVQPYEQYF. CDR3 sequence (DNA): TGCAGCGGTGGGACAGTGCAACCCTACGAGCAGTACTTC.

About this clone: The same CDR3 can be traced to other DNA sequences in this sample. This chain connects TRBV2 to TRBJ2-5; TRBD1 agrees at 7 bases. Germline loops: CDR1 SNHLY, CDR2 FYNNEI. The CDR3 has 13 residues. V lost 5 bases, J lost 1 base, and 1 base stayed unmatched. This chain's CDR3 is CASSRDSQETQYF. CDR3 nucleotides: TGTGCCAGCAGTAGGGACAGCCAAGAGACCCAGTACTTC.

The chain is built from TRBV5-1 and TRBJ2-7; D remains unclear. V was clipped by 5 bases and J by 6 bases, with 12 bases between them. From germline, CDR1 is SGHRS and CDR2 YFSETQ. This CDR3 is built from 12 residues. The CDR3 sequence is CASSHGLSEQYF. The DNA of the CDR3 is TGCGCCAGCAGTCATGGGTTATCCGAGCAGTACTTC.

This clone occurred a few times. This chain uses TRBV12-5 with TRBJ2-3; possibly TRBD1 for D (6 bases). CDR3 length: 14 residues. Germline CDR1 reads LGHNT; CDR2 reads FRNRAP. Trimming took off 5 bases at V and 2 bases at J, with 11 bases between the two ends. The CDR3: CASGRDRHTDTQYF. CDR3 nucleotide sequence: TGTGCTAGTGGTCGAGACAGGCACACAGATACGCAGTATTTT.

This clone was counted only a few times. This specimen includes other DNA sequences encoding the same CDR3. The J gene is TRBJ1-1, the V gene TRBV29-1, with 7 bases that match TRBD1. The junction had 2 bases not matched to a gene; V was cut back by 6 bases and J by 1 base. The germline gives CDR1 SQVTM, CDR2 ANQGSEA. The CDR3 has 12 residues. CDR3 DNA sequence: TGCAGCGTGAGACAGGGGAACACTGAAGCTTTCTTT. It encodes CSVRQGNTEAFF.

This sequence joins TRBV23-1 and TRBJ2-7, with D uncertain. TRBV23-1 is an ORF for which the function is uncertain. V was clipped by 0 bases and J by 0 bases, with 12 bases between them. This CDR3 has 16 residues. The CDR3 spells CASSQSQANCSYEQYF. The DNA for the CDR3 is TGCGCCAGCAGTCAATCCCAGGCGAACTGCTCCTACGAGCAGTACTTC.

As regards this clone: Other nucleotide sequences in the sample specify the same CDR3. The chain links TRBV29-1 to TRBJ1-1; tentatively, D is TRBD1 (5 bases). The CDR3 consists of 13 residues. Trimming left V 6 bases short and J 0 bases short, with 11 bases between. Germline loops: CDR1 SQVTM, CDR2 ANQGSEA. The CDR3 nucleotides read TGCAGCGTGGAGGGGCGGATGAACACTGAAGCTTTCTTT. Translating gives CSVEGRMNTEAFF.

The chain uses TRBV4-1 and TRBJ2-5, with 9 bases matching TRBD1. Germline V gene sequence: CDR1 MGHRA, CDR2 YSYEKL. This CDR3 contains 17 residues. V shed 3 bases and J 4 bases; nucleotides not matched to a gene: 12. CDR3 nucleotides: TGCGCCAGCAGCCAGGGACAGGGACAGGGAGTATCAGAGACCCAGTACTTC. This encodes CASSQGQGQGVSETQYF.

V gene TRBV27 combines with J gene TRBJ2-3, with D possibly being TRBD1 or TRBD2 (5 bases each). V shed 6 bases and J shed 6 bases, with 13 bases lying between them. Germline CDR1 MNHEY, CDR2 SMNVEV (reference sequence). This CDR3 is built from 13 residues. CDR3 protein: CASSARGGDTQYF. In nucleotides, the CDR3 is TGTGCCAGCAGCGCGAGGGGCGGTGATACGCAGTATTTT.

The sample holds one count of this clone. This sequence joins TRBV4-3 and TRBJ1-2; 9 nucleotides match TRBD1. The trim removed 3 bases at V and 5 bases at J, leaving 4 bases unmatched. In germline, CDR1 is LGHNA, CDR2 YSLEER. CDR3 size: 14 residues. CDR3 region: CASSHPGQGYGYTF. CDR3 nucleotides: TGCGCCAGCAGCCACCCGGGACAGGGTTATGGCTACACCTTC.

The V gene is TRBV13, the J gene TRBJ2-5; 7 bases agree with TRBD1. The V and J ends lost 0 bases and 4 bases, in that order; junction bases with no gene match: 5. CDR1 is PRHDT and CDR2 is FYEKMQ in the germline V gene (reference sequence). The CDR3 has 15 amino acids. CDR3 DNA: TGTGCCAGCAGCTTAGGCCGACAGGGTTTAGAGACCCAGTACTTC. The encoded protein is CASSLGRQGLETQYF.

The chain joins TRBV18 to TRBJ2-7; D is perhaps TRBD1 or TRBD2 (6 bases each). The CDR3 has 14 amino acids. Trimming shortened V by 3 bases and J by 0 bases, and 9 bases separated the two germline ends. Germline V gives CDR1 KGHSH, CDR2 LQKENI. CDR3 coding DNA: TGTGCCAGCTCACCCGGGGGCCCCTCCTACGAGCAGTACTTC. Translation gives CASSPGGPSYEQYF.

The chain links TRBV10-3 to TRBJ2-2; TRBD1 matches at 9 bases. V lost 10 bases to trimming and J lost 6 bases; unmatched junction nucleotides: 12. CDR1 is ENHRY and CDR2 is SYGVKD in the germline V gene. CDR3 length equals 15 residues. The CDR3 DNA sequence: TGTGCCACTCAGGGGGACAGGGAAATATCCGGGGAGCTGTTTTTT. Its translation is CATQGDREISGELFF.

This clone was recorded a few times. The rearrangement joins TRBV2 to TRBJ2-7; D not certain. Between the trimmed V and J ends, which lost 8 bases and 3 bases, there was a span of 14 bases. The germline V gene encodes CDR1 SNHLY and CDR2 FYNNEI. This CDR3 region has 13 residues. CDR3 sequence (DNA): TGTGCCAGCGGTCAGGCGGATGACTACGAGCAGTACTTC. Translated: CASGQADDYEQYF.

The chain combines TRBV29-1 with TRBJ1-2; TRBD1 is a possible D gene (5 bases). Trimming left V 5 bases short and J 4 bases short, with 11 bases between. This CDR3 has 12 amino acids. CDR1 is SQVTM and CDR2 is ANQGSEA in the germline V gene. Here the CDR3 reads CSVRDSGYGYTF. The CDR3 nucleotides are TGCAGCGTTCGGGACTCTGGCTATGGCTACACCTTC.

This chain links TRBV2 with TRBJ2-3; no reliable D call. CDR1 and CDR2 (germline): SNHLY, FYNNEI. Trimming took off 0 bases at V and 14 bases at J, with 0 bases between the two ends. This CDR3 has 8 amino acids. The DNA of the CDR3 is TGTGCCAGCAGTGAAGCGTATTTT. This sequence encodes CASSEAYF.

CDR3 nucleotides: TGTGCCAGCTCACCACGGGATTCAACTAATGAAAAACTGTTTTTT. This codes for CASSPRDSTNEKLFF. The chain is built from TRBV18 and TRBJ1-4; the D is unclear. The germline gives CDR1 KGHSH, CDR2 LQKENI. Deletions cut 1 base from V and 0 bases from J, with 6 bases between. The CDR3 has 15 residues.

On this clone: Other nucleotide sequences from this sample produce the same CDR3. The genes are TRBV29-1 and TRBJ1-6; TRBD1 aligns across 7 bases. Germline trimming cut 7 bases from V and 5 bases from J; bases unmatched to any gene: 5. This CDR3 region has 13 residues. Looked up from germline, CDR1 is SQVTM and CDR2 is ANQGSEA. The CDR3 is CSARTGDNSPLHF. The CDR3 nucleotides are TGCAGCGCCCGAACAGGGGATAATTCACCCCTCCACTTT.

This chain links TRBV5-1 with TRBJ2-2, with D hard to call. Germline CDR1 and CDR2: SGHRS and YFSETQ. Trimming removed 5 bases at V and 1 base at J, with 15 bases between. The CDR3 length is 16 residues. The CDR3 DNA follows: TGCGCCAGCAGTATCTTTCGATCAGAGAACACCGGGGAGCTGTTTTTT. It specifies CASSIFRSENTGELFF.

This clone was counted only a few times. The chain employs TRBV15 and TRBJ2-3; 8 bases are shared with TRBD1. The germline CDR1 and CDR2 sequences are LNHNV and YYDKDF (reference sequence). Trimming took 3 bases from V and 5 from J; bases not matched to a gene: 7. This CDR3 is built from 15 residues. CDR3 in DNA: TGTGCCACCAGCAGGTTCGACAGGGGTGGAGATACGCAGTATTTT. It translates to CATSRFDRGGDTQYF.

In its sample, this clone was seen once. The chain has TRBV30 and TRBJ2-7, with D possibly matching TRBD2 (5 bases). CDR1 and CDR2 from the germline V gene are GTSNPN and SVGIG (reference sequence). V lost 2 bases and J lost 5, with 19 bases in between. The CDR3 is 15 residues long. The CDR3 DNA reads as TGTGCCTGGAGTAGGGATCTAACCGGGATCCACGAGCAGTACTTC. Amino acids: CAWSRDLTGIHEQYF.

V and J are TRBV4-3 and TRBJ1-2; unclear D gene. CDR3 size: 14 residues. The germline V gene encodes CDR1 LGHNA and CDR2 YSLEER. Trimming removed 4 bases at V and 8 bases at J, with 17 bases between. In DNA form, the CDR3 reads TGCGCCAGCAGCCGAGGGCTTATTAATGAGGGCTACACCTTC. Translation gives CASSRGLINEGYTF.

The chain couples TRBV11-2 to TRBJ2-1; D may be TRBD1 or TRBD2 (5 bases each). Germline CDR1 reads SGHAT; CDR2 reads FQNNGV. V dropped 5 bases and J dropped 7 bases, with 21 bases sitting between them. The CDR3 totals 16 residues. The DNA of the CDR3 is TGTGCCAGCAGCCTAAGGTCTGGGACCAACCAAAATGAGCAGTTCTTC. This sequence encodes CASSLRSGTNQNEQFF.

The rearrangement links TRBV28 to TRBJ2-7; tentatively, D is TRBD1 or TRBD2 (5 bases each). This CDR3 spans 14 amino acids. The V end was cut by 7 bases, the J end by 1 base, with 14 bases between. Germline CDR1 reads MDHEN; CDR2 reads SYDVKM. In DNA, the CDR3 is TGTGCCAGCACCACGGCAGGGAGATCCTACGAGCAGTACTTC. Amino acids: CASTTAGRSYEQYF.

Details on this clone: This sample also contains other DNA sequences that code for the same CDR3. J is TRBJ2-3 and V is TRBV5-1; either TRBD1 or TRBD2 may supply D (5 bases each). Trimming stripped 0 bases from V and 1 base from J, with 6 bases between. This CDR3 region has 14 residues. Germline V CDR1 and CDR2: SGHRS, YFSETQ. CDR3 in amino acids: CASSLGDRTDTQYF. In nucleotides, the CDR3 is TGCGCCAGCAGCTTGGGGGACCGCACAGATACGCAGTATTTT.

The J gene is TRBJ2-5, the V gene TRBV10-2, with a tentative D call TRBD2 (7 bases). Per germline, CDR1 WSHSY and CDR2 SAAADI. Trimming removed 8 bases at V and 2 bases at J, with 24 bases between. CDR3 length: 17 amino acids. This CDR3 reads CASDTGEGGRQQETQYF. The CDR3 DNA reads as TGCGCCAGCGATACCGGGGAGGGGGGAAGACAACAAGAGACCCAGTACTTC.

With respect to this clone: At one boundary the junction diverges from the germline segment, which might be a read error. The chain's CDR3 is CASRGRGSGGHGRIF. The CDR3 region has the DNA TGTGCCAGCAGGGGCCGTGGTAGCGGGGGCCACGGGAGGATCTTC. The chain couples TRBV2 to TRBJ2-1; 9 bases match TRBD2. The CDR3 spans 15 residues. Per the germline V gene, CDR1 is SNHLY and CDR2 is FYNNEI. Complete variable domain (other parts from reference TRBV2 and TRBJ2-1): EPEVTQTPSHQVTQMGQEVILRCVPISNHLYFYWYRQILGQKVEFLVSFYNNEISEKSEIFDDQFSVERPDGSNFTLKIRSTKLEDSAMYFCASRGRGSGGHGRIFGPGTRLTVL.

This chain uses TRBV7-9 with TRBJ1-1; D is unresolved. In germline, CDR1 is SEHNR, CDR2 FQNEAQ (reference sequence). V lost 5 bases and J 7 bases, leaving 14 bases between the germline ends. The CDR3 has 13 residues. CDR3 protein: CASSMKQLGEAFF. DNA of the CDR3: TGTGCCAGCAGCATGAAACAGCTGGGTGAAGCTTTCTTT.

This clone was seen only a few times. The CDR3 region is CASSPPRAGDPHEQFF. The CDR3, as DNA: TGTGCCAGCTCACCACCGAGAGCGGGGGACCCTCATGAGCAGTTCTTC. The chain joins TRBV18 to TRBJ2-1; 8 nucleotides match TRBD2. The CDR3 is 16 residues long. Germline assignment: CDR1 KGHSH and CDR2 LQKENI. V trimming: 0 bases; J trimming: 8 bases; junction bases outside the gene matches: 9.

CDR3 loop: CACLTRSGERYGYTF. The CDR3, as DNA: TGTGCCTGCTTGACCCGCTCCGGGGAAAGGTATGGCTACACCTTC. This chain connects TRBV30 to TRBJ1-2; D unclear. The germline V gene has CDR1 GTSNPN and CDR2 SVGIG (reference sequence). The CDR3 covers 15 residues. Trimming left V 6 bases short and J 5 bases short, with 22 bases between.